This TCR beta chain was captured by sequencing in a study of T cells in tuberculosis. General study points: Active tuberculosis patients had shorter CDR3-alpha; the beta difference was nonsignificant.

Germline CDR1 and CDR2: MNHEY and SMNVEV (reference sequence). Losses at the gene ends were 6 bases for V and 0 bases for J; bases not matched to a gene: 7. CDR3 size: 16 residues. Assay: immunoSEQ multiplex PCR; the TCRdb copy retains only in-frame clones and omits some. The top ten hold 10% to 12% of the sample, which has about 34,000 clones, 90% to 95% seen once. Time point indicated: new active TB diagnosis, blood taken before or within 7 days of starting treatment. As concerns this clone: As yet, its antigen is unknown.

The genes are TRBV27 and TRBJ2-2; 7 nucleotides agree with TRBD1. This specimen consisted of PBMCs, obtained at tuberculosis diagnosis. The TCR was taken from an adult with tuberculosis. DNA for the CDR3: TGTGCCAGCAGCATTTGGGACAGTACGAACACCGGGGAGCTGTTTTTT. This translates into CASSIWDSTNTGELFF.